One sample yielded the 12 T cell receptor beta chains listed below, sequenced in a study of Graves' ophthalmopathy and Graves' hyperthyroidism. RNA transcripts were the template, and TCR beta CDR3 regions were amplified from them. Second-round multiplex PCR came after first-round RT-PCR with HTBI primers. MiXCR, run by TCRdb on the multiplex PCR reads, gives a single entry per CDR3 protein. The table shows over a million distinct CDR3 sequences, with about two fifths occurring only once. Source material: peripheral blood or thyroid tissue (not recorded which). Receptor source: an adult man with Graves' hyperthyroidism.

In its sample, this clonotype was seen many times. V and J are TRBV9 and TRBJ1-1; D uncertain. This CDR3 contains 17 residues. Trimming shortened V by 0 bases and J by 0 bases, and 15 bases separated the two germline ends. Germline lookup yields CDR1 SGDLS and CDR2 YYNGEE. The CDR3 region has the DNA TGTGCCAGCAGCGTAGACCCTCTACTCGGTGTGAACACTGAAGCTTTCTTT. Translating gives CASSVDPLLGVNTEAFF.

This clonotype was seen ten or more times. The V gene is TRBV4-3, the J gene TRBJ2-5, with 8 bases aligning to TRBD2. The trim removed 4 bases at V and 6 bases at J, leaving 10 bases unmatched. The CDR3 covers 15 residues. Per germline, CDR1 LGHNA and CDR2 YSLEER. CDR3 bases: TGCGCCAGCAGCCCCCCCCCGGGACTAGGCCAGACCCAGTACTTC. This codes for CASSPPPGLGQTQYF.

This clonotype came up many times. At one end the junction does not follow the germline gene, possibly because of a read error. The gene calls are TRBV7-2 and TRBJ2-7; TRBD2 aligns across 11 bases. This CDR3 is built from 14 residues. The germline CDR1 and CDR2 sequences are SGHTA and FQGNSA. CDR3 nucleotide sequence: TGTGCCAGCAGCCTAGCGGGAGGCAGCTACGAGCAGTACTTC. Translating gives CASSLAGGSYEQYF.

The V and J genes are TRBV20-1 and TRBJ1-5; maybe TRBD1 (5 bases). Germline V gives CDR1 DFQATT, CDR2 SNEGSKA (reference sequence). Trimming pared 8 bases from V and 5 bases from J, leaving 16 bases between. This CDR3 has 13 residues. The CDR3 DNA reads TGCAGTCTAACGGGGACGGCGGATCAGCCCCAGCATTTT. Residues: CSLTGTADQPQHF.

This clonotype appeared many times. The J gene is TRBJ1-1, the V gene TRBV10-3; D possibly corresponds to TRBD1 (5 bases). V was trimmed by 5 bases and J by 4 bases, leaving 5 bases between them. There are 11 residues in the CDR3. Germline CDR1 is ENHRY and CDR2 is SYGVKD. The CDR3 here is CAISTGTEAFF. In DNA form, the CDR3 reads TGTGCCATCAGTACAGGCACTGAAGCTTTCTTT.

The chain employs TRBV7-8 and TRBJ2-2; 7 nucleotides agree with TRBD1. The CDR3 runs to 14 residues. Germline assignment: CDR1 SGHVS and CDR2 FQNEAQ. The V gene end was trimmed by 7 bases and the J gene end by 5 bases; junction bases not matched to a gene: 7. The CDR3 nucleotides read TGTGCCAGCAACCCACCAGGGGGTACCGGGGAGCTGTTTTTT. As protein: CASNPPGGTGELFF.

There are many counts of this clonotype. The chain links TRBV10-3 to TRBJ2-2; no definite D call. The CDR3 length is 15 residues. The germline gives CDR1 ENHRY, CDR2 SYGVKD. V dropped 0 bases and J dropped 1 base, with 6 bases sitting between them. The CDR3 nucleotides read TGTGCCATCAGTGAGTCTGCCTTGAACACCGGGGAGCTGTTTTTT. Protein sequence: CAISESALNTGELFF.

This clonotype appeared once. The V gene is TRBV10-2, the J gene TRBJ1-3; no clear D. Germline values: CDR1 WSHSY, CDR2 SAAADI. The CDR3 is 16 amino acids. V shed 2 bases and J shed 1 base, with 12 bases lying between them. CDR3 loop: CASSEPSGGSGNTIYF. CDR3 nucleotide sequence: TGCGCCAGCAGTGAGCCAAGTGGAGGTTCTGGAAACACCATATATTTT.

The chain is built from TRBV7-9 and TRBJ2-2, with 12 bases that match TRBD2. The germline V gene has CDR1 SEHNR and CDR2 FQNEAQ (reference sequence). J gave up 11 bases and V 5 bases, and 18 bases lay outside the gene matches. The CDR3 covers 18 residues. DNA of the CDR3: TGTGCCAGCAGCCCTCTACTAGCGGGGGGCATTCCCCACTTTGAGCTGTTTTTT. It yields the protein CASSPLLAGGIPHFELFF.

The chain has TRBV29-1 and TRBJ2-5; TRBD2 agrees at 11 bases. The CDR3 consists of 13 residues. V was pared by 8 bases and J by 5 bases, with 7 bases of the junction left unmatched. Germline CDR1 reads SQVTM; CDR2 reads ANQGSEA. CDR3 in amino acids: CSFLAGGVETQYF. The CDR3 region has the DNA TGCAGCTTCCTAGCGGGGGGTGTGGAGACCCAGTACTTC.

This clonotype was detected ten times or more. This chain links TRBV19 with TRBJ2-7; 7 nucleotides match TRBD1. This CDR3 region has 13 residues. The V segment lost 8 bases and the J segment 0 bases; nucleotides outside the gene matches: 4. Looked up from germline, CDR1 is LNHDA and CDR2 is SQIVND (reference sequence). The CDR3 DNA sequence: TGTGCCAGTTCGACAGGGAGCTCCTACGAGCAGTACTTC. As protein: CASSTGSSYEQYF.

This clonotype was counted between two and nine times. The rearrangement joins TRBV30 to TRBJ1-4; D is undetermined. The length of the CDR3 is 13 residues. V lost 0 bases and J lost 8, with 10 bases in between. Looked up from germline, CDR1 is GTSNPN and CDR2 is SVGIG (reference sequence). This CDR3 reads CAWSVMTGEKLFF. The CDR3 DNA sequence: TGTGCCTGGAGTGTGATGACGGGAGAAAAACTGTTTTTT.